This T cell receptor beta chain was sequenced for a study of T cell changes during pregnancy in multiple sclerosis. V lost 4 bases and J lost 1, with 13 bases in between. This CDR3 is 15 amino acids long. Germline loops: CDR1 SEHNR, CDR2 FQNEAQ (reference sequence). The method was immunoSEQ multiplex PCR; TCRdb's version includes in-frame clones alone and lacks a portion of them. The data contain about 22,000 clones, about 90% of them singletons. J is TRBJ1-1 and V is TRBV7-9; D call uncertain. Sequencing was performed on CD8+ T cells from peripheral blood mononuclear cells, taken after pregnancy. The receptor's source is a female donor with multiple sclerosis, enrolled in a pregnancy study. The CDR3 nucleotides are TGTGCCAGCAGCTCCCTCGCGGAGGGGAACACTGAAGCTTTCTTT. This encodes CASSSLAEGNTEAFF. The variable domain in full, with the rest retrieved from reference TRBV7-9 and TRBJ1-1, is DTGVSQNPRHKITKRGQNVTFRCDPISEHNRLYWYRQTLGQGPEFLTYFQNEAQLEKSRLLSDRFSAERPKGSFSTLEIQRTEQGDSAMYLCASSSLAEGNTEAFFGQGTRLTVV.